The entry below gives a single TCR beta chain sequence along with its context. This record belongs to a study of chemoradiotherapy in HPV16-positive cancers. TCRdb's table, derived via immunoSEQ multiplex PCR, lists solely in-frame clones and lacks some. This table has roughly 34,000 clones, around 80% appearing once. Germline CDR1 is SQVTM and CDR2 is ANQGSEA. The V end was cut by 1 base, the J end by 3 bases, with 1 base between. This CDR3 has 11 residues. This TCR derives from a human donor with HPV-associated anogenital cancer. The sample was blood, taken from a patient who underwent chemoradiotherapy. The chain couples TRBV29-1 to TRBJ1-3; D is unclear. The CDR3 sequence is CSVEGGNTIYF. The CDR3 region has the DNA TGCAGCGTTGAAGGTGGAAACACCATATATTTT.